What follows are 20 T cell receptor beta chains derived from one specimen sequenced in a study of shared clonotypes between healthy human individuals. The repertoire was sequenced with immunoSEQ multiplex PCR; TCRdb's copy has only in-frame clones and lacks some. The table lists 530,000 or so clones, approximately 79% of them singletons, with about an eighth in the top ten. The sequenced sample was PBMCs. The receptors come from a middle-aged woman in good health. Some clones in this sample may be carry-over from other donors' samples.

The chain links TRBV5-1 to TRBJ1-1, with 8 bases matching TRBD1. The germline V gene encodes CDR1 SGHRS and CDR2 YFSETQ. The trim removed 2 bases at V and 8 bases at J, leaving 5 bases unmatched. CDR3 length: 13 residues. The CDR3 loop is CASSFGQGTEAFF. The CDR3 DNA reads TGCGCCAGCAGCTTTGGACAGGGCACCGAAGCTTTCTTT.

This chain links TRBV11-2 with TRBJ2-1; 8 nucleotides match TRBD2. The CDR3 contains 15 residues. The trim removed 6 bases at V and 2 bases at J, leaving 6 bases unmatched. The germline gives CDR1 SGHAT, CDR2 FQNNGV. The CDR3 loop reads CASRGSGRAYNEQFF. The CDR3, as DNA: TGTGCCAGCAGGGGATCCGGGAGGGCCTACAATGAGCAGTTCTTC.

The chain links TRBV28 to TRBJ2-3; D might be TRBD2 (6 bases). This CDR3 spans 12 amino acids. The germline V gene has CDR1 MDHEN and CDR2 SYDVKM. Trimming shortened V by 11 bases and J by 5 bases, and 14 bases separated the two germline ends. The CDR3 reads CAGGARKDTQYF. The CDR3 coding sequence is TGTGCCGGCGGGGCGCGCAAAGATACGCAGTATTTT.

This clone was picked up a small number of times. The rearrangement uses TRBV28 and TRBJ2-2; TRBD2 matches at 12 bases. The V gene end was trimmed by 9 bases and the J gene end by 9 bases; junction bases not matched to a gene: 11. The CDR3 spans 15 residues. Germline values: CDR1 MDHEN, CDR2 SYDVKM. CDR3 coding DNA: TGTGCCAGTAGACCGGGACTAGCGGGTCGACGGGAGCTGTTTTTT. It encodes CASRPGLAGRRELFF.

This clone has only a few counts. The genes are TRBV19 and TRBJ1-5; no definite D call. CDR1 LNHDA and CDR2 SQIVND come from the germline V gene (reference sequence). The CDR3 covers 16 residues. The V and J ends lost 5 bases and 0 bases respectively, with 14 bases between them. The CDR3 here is CASSSRQSNSNQPQHF. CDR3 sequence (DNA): TGTGCCAGTAGTTCCCGGCAGTCGAATAGCAATCAGCCCCAGCATTTT.

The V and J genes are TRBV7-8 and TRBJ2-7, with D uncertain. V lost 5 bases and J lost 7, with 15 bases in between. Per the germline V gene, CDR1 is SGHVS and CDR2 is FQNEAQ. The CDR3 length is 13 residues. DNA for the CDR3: TGTGCCAGCAGCGCTTTTTCGTTAAGGGAGCAGTACTTC. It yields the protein CASSAFSLREQYF.

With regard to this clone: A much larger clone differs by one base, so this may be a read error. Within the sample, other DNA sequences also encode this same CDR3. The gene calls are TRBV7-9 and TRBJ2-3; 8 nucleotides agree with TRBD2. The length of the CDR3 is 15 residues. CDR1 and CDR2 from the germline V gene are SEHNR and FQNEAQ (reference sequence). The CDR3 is CASSSPGLGTDTQYF. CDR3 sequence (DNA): TGTGCCAGCAGCTCGCCGGGACTAGGCACAGATACACAGTATTTT.

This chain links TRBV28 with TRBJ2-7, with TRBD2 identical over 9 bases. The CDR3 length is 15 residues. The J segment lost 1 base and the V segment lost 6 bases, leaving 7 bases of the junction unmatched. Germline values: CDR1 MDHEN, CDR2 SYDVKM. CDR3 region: CASSLLAGGSYEQYF. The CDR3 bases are TGTGCCAGCAGCCTACTAGCGGGCGGATCCTACGAGCAGTACTTC.

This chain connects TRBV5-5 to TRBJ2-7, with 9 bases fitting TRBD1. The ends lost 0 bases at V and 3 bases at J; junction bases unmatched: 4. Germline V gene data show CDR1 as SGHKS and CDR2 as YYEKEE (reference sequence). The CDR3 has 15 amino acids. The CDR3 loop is CASSLDRGLFYEQYF. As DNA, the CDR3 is TGTGCCAGCAGCTTGGACAGGGGGCTCTTCTACGAGCAGTACTTC.

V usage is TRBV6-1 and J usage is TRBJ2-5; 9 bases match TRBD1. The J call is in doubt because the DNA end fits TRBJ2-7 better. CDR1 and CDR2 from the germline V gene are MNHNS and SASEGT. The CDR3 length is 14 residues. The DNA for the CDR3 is TGTGCCAGCAGTACCGGGACAGGGCTCTACGAGCAGTACTTC. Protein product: CASSTGTGLYEQYF.

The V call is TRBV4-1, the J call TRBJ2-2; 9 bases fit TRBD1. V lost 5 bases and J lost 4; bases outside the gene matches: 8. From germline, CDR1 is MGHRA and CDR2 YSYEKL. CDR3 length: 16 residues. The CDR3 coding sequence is TGCGCCAGCAGCTTCAGGGACAGGGAGATCACCGGGGAGCTGTTTTTT. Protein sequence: CASSFRDREITGELFF.

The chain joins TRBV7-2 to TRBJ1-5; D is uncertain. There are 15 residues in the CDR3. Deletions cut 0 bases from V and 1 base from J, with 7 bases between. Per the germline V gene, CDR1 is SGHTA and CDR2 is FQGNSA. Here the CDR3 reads CASSLAPGSNQPQHF. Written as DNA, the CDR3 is TGTGCCAGCAGCTTAGCTCCGGGGAGCAATCAGCCCCAGCATTTT.

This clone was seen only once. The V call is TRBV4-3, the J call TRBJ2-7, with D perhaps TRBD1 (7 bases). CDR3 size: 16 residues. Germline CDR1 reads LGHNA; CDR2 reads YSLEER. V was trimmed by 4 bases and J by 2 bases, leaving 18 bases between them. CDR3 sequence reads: CASSPRGSGGTYEQYF. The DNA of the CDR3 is TGCGCCAGCAGCCCTCGAGGGTCAGGGGGGACCTACGAGCAGTACTTC.

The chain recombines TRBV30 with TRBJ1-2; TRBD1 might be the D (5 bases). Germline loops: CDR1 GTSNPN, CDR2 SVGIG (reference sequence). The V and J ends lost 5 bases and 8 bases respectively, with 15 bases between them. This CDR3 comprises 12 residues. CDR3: CAWGGPAKGYTF. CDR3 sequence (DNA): TGTGCCTGGGGGGGTCCCGCGAAGGGCTACACCTTC.

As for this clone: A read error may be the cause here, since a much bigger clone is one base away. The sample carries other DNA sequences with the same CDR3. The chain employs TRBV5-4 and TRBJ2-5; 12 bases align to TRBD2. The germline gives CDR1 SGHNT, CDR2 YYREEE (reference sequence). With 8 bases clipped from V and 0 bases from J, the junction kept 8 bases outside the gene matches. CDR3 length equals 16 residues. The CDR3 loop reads CASSRLAGGYQETQYF. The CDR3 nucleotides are TGTGCCAGTAGCCGTCTAGCGGGAGGGTACCAAGAGACCCAGTACTTC.

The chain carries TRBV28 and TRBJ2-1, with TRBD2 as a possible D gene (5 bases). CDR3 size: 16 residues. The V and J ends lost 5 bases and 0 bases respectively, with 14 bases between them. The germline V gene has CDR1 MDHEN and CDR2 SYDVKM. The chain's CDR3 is CASSGRRSSSYNEQFF. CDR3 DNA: TGTGCCAGCAGTGGCCGGAGGTCGAGCTCCTACAATGAGCAGTTCTTC. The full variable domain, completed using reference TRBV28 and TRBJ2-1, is DVKVTQSSRYLVKRTGEKVFLECVQDMDHENMFWYRQDPGLGLRLIYFSYDVKMKEKGDIPEGYSVSREKKERFSLILESASTNQTSMYLCASSGRRSSSYNEQFFGPGTRLTVL.

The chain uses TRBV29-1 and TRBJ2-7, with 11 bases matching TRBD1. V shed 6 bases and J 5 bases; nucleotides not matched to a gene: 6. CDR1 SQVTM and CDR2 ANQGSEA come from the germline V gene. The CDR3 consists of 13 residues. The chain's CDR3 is CSVRTGGENEQYF. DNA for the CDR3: TGCAGCGTACGGACAGGGGGCGAAAACGAGCAGTACTTC.

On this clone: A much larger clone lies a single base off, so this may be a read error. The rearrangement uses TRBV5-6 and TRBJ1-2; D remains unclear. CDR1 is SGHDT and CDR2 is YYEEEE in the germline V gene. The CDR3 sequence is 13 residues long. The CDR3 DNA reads TGTGCCAGCAGGGCTGACACTGTCTATGACTACACCTTC. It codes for CASRADTVYDYTF.

CDR3 coding DNA: TGTGCCAGCAGCTTAGCCCCCTTACAGGGACGAGGAGGCTACACCTTC. It translates to CASSLAPLQGRGGYTF. The chain employs TRBV7-9 and TRBJ1-2, with D possibly TRBD1 on 6 matching bases. Germline V gene lookup returns CDR1 SEHNR and CDR2 FQNEAQ (reference sequence). Deletions cut 0 bases from V and 8 bases from J, with 19 bases between. The CDR3 length is 16 residues.

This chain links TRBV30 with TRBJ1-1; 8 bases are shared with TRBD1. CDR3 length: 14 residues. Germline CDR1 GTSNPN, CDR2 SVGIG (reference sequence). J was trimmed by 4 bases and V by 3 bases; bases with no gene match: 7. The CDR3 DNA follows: TGTGCCTGGAGGGACCGGGACAGGAGCACTGAAGCTTTCTTT. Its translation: CAWRDRDRSTEAFF.